This T cell receptor (beta chain) is from a study of OX40 agonist ivuxolimab in advanced cancers. For the wider study: Ivuxolimab was an agonistic, fully human IgG2 monoclonal antibody directed against OX40 (CD134), a costimulatory receptor. Intravenous ivuxolimab was administered to patients every 2 weeks at six dose levels: 0.01, 0.1, 0.3, 1.5, 3 and 10 mg/kg. Among the roughly 50 dose-escalation patients, around 19 had hepatocellular carcinoma, 15 or so melanoma, 9 renal cell carcinoma and 9 head and neck cancer. In the dose-escalation cohort, 82.7% of patients were male, and the mean age was 60 years with a range of about 20 to 90. Patients were allowed to have had prior anti-PD-1, anti-PD-L1 or anti-CTLA-4 therapy, and approximately 40% of the dose-escalation patients had been treated with checkpoint inhibitors. Partial responses were achieved by three dose-escalation patients, of whom one had hepatocellular carcinoma and two had cutaneous melanoma. The point of sequencing TCRbeta in the periphery was to test whether ivuxolimab changed TCR sequence diversity and drove clonal T-cell expansion. The paper reports the monotherapy dose-escalation portion (N of about 56 patients) of the phase I ivuxolimab trial.

From the cysteine through the phenylalanine, the CDR3 covers 14 amino acids. Only the CDR3 portion is preserved as DNA: 42 bases, with reading frame beginning at the first base. A distance of 11 bases separates the germline ends of V and J, which lose 4 bases and 4 bases respectively. The germline V gene gives CDR1 as ENHRY and CDR2 as SYGVKD. Beyond this particular receptor, the publication reports: Low levels of normalized T-cell clonal expansion were also seen in some nonresponding patients. After ivuxolimab, more expanded clones were found on average in CD8+ T cells than in CD4+ T cells. At doses of 0.1 to 3.0 mg/kg, clonal expansion of both CD4+ and CD8+ T cells in blood was seen between baseline and week 6. The antigen specificity of the clonally expanded peripheral T cells was not determined. In partial responders in the 0.1-3.0 mg/kg groups, normalized peripheral clonal expansion was found to be among the lowest, especially among CD8+ T cells.

Genomic DNA was isolated from the sorted cells so that the TCRbeta CDR3 region could be sequenced. The immunoSEQ Assay was used for sequencing of TCRbeta CDR3 regions. Held by TCRdb, this immuneACCESS table contains in-frame sequences only and omits some clones. Under half of the omission traces to an unresolved V gene where checked; the cause of the rest is unknown. In this sample the table shows about 48,000 clones, 85% of which occur a single time. 9% to 10% of the sample rests with the top ten. The trial excluded patients who had a history of autoimmune disease or were on systemic immunosuppression. In every dose cohort, peripheral blood was drawn for TCR sequencing at baseline, cycle 4 day 1, and cycle 7 day 1. Samples were obtained from an open-label, multicenter, first-in-human phase I dose-escalation trial of ivuxolimab. Adults with locally advanced or metastatic head and neck squamous cell, hepatocellular, melanoma or renal cell carcinoma were enrolled in the trial. CD4+ and CD8+ T cells were sorted separately from peripheral blood before TCR sequencing.

Worth noting for this clone: What antigen it recognizes has not been identified. Within one base of it there is no much larger clone, and no base qualities were kept.

The source material was CD4+ or CD8+ T cells sorted from blood, sampled in a trial of the OX40 agonist ivuxolimab. The TCR comes from an adult with an advanced solid tumor such as melanoma, head and neck, liver or kidney cancer. The rearrangement combines TRBV10-3 with TRBJ1-5; a weak D assignment points to TRBD1 (5 bases agree). The DNA sequence follows: TGTGCCATCAGTGGGGACGCCGGAAATCAGCCCCAGCATTTT. It specifies CAISGDAGNQPQHF.